This T cell receptor beta chain was recorded in a study of response to subunit inactivated influenza vaccine. TCRdb fed the RT-PCR reads into MiXCR, producing one record per CDR3 protein. This sample has hundreds of thousands of distinct CDR3 sequences, with approximately 12% found just once. The germline V and J ends were trimmed by 9 bases and 0 bases, with 14 bases remaining between them. The CDR3 is made up of 14 amino acids. A few counts support this clonotype. What it binds is unknown. Study-wide findings and caveats: Each seasonal influenza vaccination, the authors suggested, recruits few new T cells.

The source material was PBMCs from blood, sampled on the day of vaccination. J is TRBJ1-1 and V is TRBV12-3 or TRBV12-4; D ambiguous. This clonotype originated in a man aged 45-65 years who received an inactivated influenza vaccine. CDR3 in DNA: TGTGCCAGTGCTGAGGAGGTAATGAACACTGAAGCTTTCTTT. Translating gives CASAEEVMNTEAFF.